This passage covers 28 T cell receptor beta chains from one sample sequenced in a study of T-cell memory formation after mild COVID-19. Via MiXCR, TCRdb re-called the 5' RACE reads, giving one row per CDR3 protein. The table has tens of thousands of distinct CDR3 sequences, roughly an eighth seen once. The source material was PBMCs or a T cell subset sorted from them (not recorded which). The receptors originated from an adult woman who had mild COVID-19 (a few samples of this study predate the infection). Cell type and time point are not known.

The V and J genes are TRBV20-1 and TRBJ2-2; D may be TRBD2 (5 bases). CDR1 and CDR2 (germline): DFQATT, SNEGSKA (reference sequence). The CDR3 extends over 16 amino acids. V was shortened by 1 base and J by 0 bases, with 12 bases between the two germline ends. CDR3 sequence: CSARVGAAANTGELFF. In DNA, the CDR3 is TGCAGTGCTAGAGTGGGAGCGGCCGCGAACACCGGGGAGCTGTTTTTT.

This clonotype showed up just a few times. This chain links TRBV12-3 or TRBV12-4 with TRBJ2-5; no reliable D call. This CDR3 spans 14 amino acids. The germline V and J ends were trimmed by 6 bases and 3 bases, with 14 bases remaining between them. In DNA form, the CDR3 reads TGTGCCAGCAGCCCGGGTGGCAGAAAAGAGACCCAGTACTTC. As protein: CASSPGGRKETQYF.

J is TRBJ2-1 and V is TRBV15; TRBD2 might be the D (6 bases). The germline V and J ends were trimmed by 5 bases and 7 bases, with 24 bases remaining between them. The germline CDR1 and CDR2 sequences are LNHNV and YYDKDF (reference sequence). The CDR3 runs 17 residues. The chain's CDR3 is CATSGGPGGVDRNEQFF. Here the CDR3 DNA reads TGTGCCACCAGCGGGGGACCGGGCGGGGTGGATAGAAATGAGCAGTTCTTC.

V and J are TRBV7-9 and TRBJ2-7; no firm D call. The CDR3 spans 13 residues. V gave up 1 base and J gave up 2 bases, with 6 bases separating them. Germline assignment: CDR1 SEHNR and CDR2 FQNEAQ (reference sequence). DNA for the CDR3: TGTGCCAGCAGCTTAGATTTGACCTACGAGCAGTACTTC. It encodes CASSLDLTYEQYF.

This clonotype was seen a few times. CDR3 residues: CASSPALDGQEQYF. In nucleotides, the CDR3 is TGTGCCAGCAGCCCAGCGCTGGACGGGCAGGAGCAGTACTTC. This chain uses TRBV7-9 with TRBJ2-7; D gene unclear. The CDR3 spans 14 residues. With 5 bases removed from V and 7 bases from J, the gap between germline ends came to 18 bases. Germline V gene sequence: CDR1 SEHNR, CDR2 FQNEAQ (reference sequence).

V gene TRBV5-6 combines with J gene TRBJ2-7, with 7 bases matching TRBD2. This CDR3 spans 15 amino acids. Trimming removed 3 bases from V and 4 bases from J; junction bases left unmatched: 10. Germline CDR1 and CDR2: SGHDT and YYEEEE. In DNA form, the CDR3 reads TGTGCCAGCAGCTCGCGATCGCGGGGGATATACGAGCAGTACTTC. This sequence encodes CASSSRSRGIYEQYF.

V is TRBV20-1 and J is TRBJ2-1; no firm D call. This CDR3 spans 13 amino acids. Germline CDR1 and CDR2: DFQATT and SNEGSKA (reference sequence). The CDR3 is CSAHLSSYNEQFF. In DNA, the CDR3 is TGCAGCGCTCACCTAAGCTCCTACAATGAGCAGTTCTTC.

This clonotype occurred a few times. This chain uses TRBV9 with TRBJ1-1; a weak D match, TRBD1 (6 bases). Between the trimmed V and J ends, which lost 0 bases and 0 bases, there was a span of 9 bases. This CDR3 region has 15 residues. Per the germline V gene, CDR1 is SGDLS and CDR2 is YYNGEE. In nucleotides, the CDR3 is TGTGCCAGCAGCGTAGGGACAGTTATGAACACTGAAGCTTTCTTT. This gives the protein CASSVGTVMNTEAFF.

This clonotype has only a few counts. V and J are TRBV3-1 and TRBJ2-2; possible D gene TRBD1, 5 bases. V lost 2 bases and J lost 4, with 14 bases in between. This CDR3 spans 16 amino acids. The V gene's germline CDR1 is LGHDT and CDR2 YNNKEL (reference sequence). CDR3 DNA sequence: TGTGCCAGCAGCCAACCTCAGGGCTATGGCACCGGGGAGCTGTTTTTT. It translates to CASSQPQGYGTGELFF.

This clonotype was observed a handful of times. V gene TRBV5-1 combines with J gene TRBJ2-1; 8 nucleotides line up with TRBD2. Losses at the gene ends were 2 bases for V and 6 bases for J; bases not matched to a gene: 7. Germline V CDR1 and CDR2: SGHRS, YFSETQ. The length of the CDR3 is 15 residues. For the CDR3, the DNA is TGCGCCAGCAGCTTAGCGGGAGAAGGAAGCAATGAGCAGTTCTTC. Translated: CASSLAGEGSNEQFF.

V and J are TRBV5-1 and TRBJ1-1; 10 positions agree with TRBD1. The junction had 2 bases not matched to a gene; V was cut back by 0 bases and J by 6 bases. The CDR3 sequence is 14 residues long. Germline CDR1 SGHRS, CDR2 YFSETQ. The CDR3 DNA reads as TGCGCCAGCAGCTTGGGACAGGGGGCGGCTGAAGCTTTCTTT. It specifies CASSLGQGAAEAFF. The full variable domain, completed using reference TRBV5-1 and TRBJ1-1, is KAGVTQTPRYLIKTRGQQVTLSCSPISGHRSVSWYQQTPGQGLQFLFEYFSETQRNKGNFPGRFSGRQFSNSRSEMNVSTLELGDSALYLCASSLGQGAAEAFFGQGTRLTVV.

Remarks on this clonotype: A single base separates this from a much larger clone, so it may be a read error. The chain uses TRBV20-1 and TRBJ2-2; D gene unclear. The V end lost 1 base, the J end lost 7 bases, and 13 bases lay between the germline ends. The CDR3 contains 14 residues. The germline V gene has CDR1 DFQATT and CDR2 SNEGSKA (reference sequence). This CDR3 is CSARAETLGGELFF. The CDR3 nucleotides read TGCAGTGCTAGAGCGGAAACATTGGGCGGGGAGCTGTTTTTT.

This clonotype came up a few times. The chain joins TRBV5-8 to TRBJ2-6; perhaps TRBD1 as D (5 bases). The CDR3 totals 16 residues. V gave up 1 base and J gave up 4 bases, with 12 bases separating them. From germline, CDR1 is SGHTS and CDR2 YDEGEE. The CDR3 DNA follows: TGTGCCAGCAGCTTGCACAGGAATGGGGGGGCCAACGTCCTGACTTTC. Amino acid sequence: CASSLHRNGGANVLTF. Combining the CDR3 with reference TRBV5-8 and TRBJ2-6 gives the whole variable domain EAGVTQSPTHLIKTRGQQATLRCSPISGHTSVYWYQQALGLGLQFLLWYDEGEERNRGNFPPRFSGRQFPNYSSELNVNALELEDSALYLCASSLHRNGGANVLTFGAGSRLTVL.

V is TRBV5-6 and J is TRBJ1-2; D ambiguous. Germline-derived CDR1 and CDR2 are SGHDT and YYEEEE. CDR3 size: 13 residues. Trimming pared 4 bases from V and 3 bases from J, leaving 10 bases between. The CDR3 here is CASSEAGDYGYTF. The CDR3 region has the DNA TGTGCCAGCAGCGAAGCCGGGGACTATGGCTACACCTTC.

This clonotype was counted between two and nine times. The V gene is TRBV10-3, the J gene TRBJ2-1; the match to TRBD2 covers 13 bases. CDR3 size: 14 residues. CDR1 and CDR2 (germline): ENHRY, SYGVKD. Germline trimming cut 8 bases from V and 6 bases from J; bases unmatched to any gene: 4. The CDR3 DNA follows: TGTGCCATCGCCGGGACTAGCGGGATCAATGAGCAGTTCTTC. It codes for CAIAGTSGINEQFF.

The J gene is TRBJ2-1, the V gene TRBV4-2, with TRBD2 matching 13 bases. CDR1 and CDR2 (germline): LGHNA, YNFKEQ. CDR3 length equals 15 residues. Germline trimming cut 4 bases from V and 7 bases from J; bases unmatched to any gene: 4. In nucleotides, the CDR3 is TGTGCCAGCAGCCGGACTAGCGGGGGAGGGAATGAGCAGTTCTTC. This encodes CASSRTSGGGNEQFF.

This clonotype was seen a handful of times. The J gene is TRBJ1-4, the V gene TRBV2, with D unclear. Between the trimmed V and J ends, which lost 3 bases and 0 bases, there was a span of 8 bases. CDR1 and CDR2 (germline): SNHLY, FYNNEI. The CDR3 has 15 amino acids. CDR3 sequence reads: CASSEPGATNEKLFF. CDR3 nucleotides: TGTGCCAGCAGTGAGCCCGGGGCAACTAATGAAAAACTGTTTTTT.

The chain has TRBV5-1 and TRBJ2-1; 8 positions agree with TRBD2. Trimming took 4 bases from V and 3 from J; bases not matched to a gene: 6. This CDR3 contains 15 residues. From germline, CDR1 is SGHRS and CDR2 YFSETQ. In DNA, the CDR3 is TGCGCCAGCAGCCACGGGAGGGACCTCTACAATGAGCAGTTCTTC. Protein sequence: CASSHGRDLYNEQFF.

This clonotype was counted only a few times. This chain connects TRBV19 to TRBJ2-5; TRBD1 matches at 8 bases. V lost 6 bases and J lost 5; bases outside the gene matches: 8. The germline gives CDR1 LNHDA, CDR2 SQIVND (reference sequence). The CDR3 length is 14 residues. The CDR3 DNA reads as TGTGCCAGTAGCCCGACAGGGGAAGAGGAGACCCAGTACTTC. This codes for CASSPTGEEETQYF.

Only a few counts were recorded for this clonotype. This chain joins TRBV5-5 and TRBJ2-5; D may be TRBD1 (5 bases). The germline V and J ends were trimmed by 0 bases and 1 base, with 13 bases remaining between them. Looked up from germline, CDR1 is SGHKS and CDR2 is YYEKEE (reference sequence). The CDR3 loop spans 16 amino acids. The CDR3 sequence is CASSLDAGLLQETQYF. CDR3 coding DNA: TGTGCCAGCAGCTTGGATGCAGGGCTGCTCCAAGAGACCCAGTACTTC.

The gene calls are TRBV4-3 and TRBJ2-1, with TRBD2 identical over 7 bases. Per the germline V gene, CDR1 is LGHNA and CDR2 is YSLEER. The J segment lost 5 bases and the V segment lost 8 bases, leaving 9 bases of the junction unmatched. The CDR3 is 14 residues long. The CDR3 protein is CASRVGAGDNEQFF. The CDR3, as DNA: TGCGCCAGCCGAGTTGGGGCGGGGGACAATGAGCAGTTCTTC.

V usage is TRBV12-3 or TRBV12-4 and J usage is TRBJ2-3, with TRBD2 matching over 9 bases. J lost 4 bases, V lost 3 bases, and 5 bases had no gene match. The CDR3 sequence is 15 residues long. The CDR3 loop reads CASSLGLAGPDTQYF. CDR3 DNA sequence: TGTGCCAGCAGTTTGGGACTAGCTGGGCCAGATACGCAGTATTTT.

This clonotype turned up a few times. This chain joins TRBV4-1 and TRBJ1-2; D remains unclear. Germline assignment: CDR1 MGHRA and CDR2 YSYEKL. V lost 3 bases, J lost 2 bases, and 7 bases lay in between. This CDR3 comprises 13 residues. The CDR3 sequence: CASSHPGNYGYTF. The CDR3 region has the DNA TGCGCCAGCAGCCATCCGGGGAACTATGGCTACACCTTC.

The rearrangement joins TRBV12-3 or TRBV12-4 to TRBJ2-3, with a tentative D call TRBD1 (5 bases). V was trimmed by 4 bases and J by 2 bases, leaving 19 bases between them. The CDR3 contains 17 residues. CDR3 region: CASSSVTELPATDTQYF. The CDR3, as DNA: TGTGCCAGCAGTTCTGTGACAGAACTACCTGCCACAGATACGCAGTATTTT.

This clonotype has only a few counts. DNA for the CDR3: TGCGCCAGCAGTGAGCACAGAGGGTTCGGAGAGACCCAGTACTTC. Translation: CASSEHRGFGETQYF. The V gene is TRBV10-2, the J gene TRBJ2-5, with a tentative D call TRBD2 (5 bases). CDR1 is WSHSY and CDR2 is SAAADI in the germline V gene. Trimming stripped 2 bases from V and 4 bases from J, with 14 bases between. There are 15 residues in the CDR3.

This clonotype was detected only a few times. The V and J genes are TRBV20-1 and TRBJ2-3; 10 positions match TRBD2. Per the germline V gene, CDR1 is DFQATT and CDR2 is SNEGSKA (reference sequence). CDR3 size: 19 residues. Germline trimming cut 0 bases from V and 3 bases from J; bases unmatched to any gene: 15. In DNA form, the CDR3 reads TGCAGTGCTAGAGATGTCCCTCTTCGACTAGCGGGTCGAACAGATACGCAGTATTTT. This gives the protein CSARDVPLRLAGRTDTQYF.

The V gene is TRBV23-1, the J gene TRBJ2-1; TRBD1 matches 8 bases. TRBV23-1 is an ORF, and what it does is uncertain. Germline trimming cut 6 bases from V and 9 bases from J; bases unmatched to any gene: 13. CDR3 size: 15 residues. The CDR3 sequence is CASRSPRQGLLEQFF. CDR3 nucleotide sequence: TGCGCCAGCAGGTCACCCCGACAGGGGCTTCTTGAGCAGTTCTTC.

The J gene is TRBJ2-3, the V gene TRBV7-3; D is possibly TRBD1 (6 bases). The CDR3 sequence is 12 residues long. The V and J ends lost 5 bases and 5 bases respectively, with 8 bases between them. Germline V gene data show CDR1 as SGHTA and CDR2 as FQGTGA. The CDR3 region is CASSPQGDTQYF. The CDR3 region has the DNA TGTGCCAGCAGCCCACAGGGAGATACGCAGTATTTT.